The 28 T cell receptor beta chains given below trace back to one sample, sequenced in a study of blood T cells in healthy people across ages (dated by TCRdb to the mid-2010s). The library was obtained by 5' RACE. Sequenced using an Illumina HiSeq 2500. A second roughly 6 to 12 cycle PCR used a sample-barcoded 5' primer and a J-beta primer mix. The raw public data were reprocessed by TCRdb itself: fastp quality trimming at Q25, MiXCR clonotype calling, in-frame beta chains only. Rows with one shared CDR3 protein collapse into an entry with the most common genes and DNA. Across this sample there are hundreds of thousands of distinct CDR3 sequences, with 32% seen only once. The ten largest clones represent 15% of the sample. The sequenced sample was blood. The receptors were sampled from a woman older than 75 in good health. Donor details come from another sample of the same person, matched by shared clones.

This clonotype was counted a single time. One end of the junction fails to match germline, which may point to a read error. The CDR3 coding sequence is TGTGCCTGCAGCTCCGTCCCTGTTAGCAATGAGCAGTTCTTC. This gives the protein CACSSVPVSNEQFF. This rearrangement joins TRBV7-2 to TRBJ2-1; D gene uncertain. Germline V gene data show CDR1 as SGHTA and CDR2 as FQGNSA. The CDR3 runs 14 residues.

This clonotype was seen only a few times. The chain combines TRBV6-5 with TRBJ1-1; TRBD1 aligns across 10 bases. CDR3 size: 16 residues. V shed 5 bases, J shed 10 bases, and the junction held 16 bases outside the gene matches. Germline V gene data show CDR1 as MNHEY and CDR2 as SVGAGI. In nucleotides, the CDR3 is TGTGCCAGCAGTACCAGCCGACAGGGGGCGCTGAAAGTAGCTTTCTTT. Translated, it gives CASSTSRQGALKVAFF.

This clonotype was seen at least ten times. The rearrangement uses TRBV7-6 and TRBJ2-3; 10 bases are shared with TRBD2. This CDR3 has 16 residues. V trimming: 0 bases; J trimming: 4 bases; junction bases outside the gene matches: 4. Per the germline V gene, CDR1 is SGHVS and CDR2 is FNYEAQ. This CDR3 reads CASSLAQAGGPDTQYF. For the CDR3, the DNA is TGTGCCAGCAGCTTAGCCCAAGCGGGGGGGCCAGATACGCAGTATTTT.

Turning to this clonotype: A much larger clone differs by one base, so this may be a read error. The CDR3 bases are TGTGCCAGCAGTGCCGCAGGAAACACAGATACGCAGTATTTT. Translation: CASSAAGNTDTQYF. The rearrangement links TRBV6-4 to TRBJ2-3; no firm D call. V lost 4 bases and J lost 2, with 10 bases in between. The CDR3 is 14 residues long. Per germline, CDR1 MRHNA and CDR2 SNTAGT.

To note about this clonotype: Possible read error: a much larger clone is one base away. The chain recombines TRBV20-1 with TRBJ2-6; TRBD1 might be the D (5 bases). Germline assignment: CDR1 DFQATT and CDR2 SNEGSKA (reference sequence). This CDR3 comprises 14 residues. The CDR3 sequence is CSARTVAGANGLTF. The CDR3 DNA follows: TGCAGTGCTAGGACGGTCGCTGGGGCCAACGGCCTGACTTTC.

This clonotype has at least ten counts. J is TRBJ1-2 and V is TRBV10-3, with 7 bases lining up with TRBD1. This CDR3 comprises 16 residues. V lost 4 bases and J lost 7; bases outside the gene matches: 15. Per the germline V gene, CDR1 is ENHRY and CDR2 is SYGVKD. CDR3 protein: CAISVGRGTPNGGYTF. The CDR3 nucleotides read TGTGCCATCAGTGTAGGCAGGGGGACTCCCAATGGTGGCTACACCTTC.

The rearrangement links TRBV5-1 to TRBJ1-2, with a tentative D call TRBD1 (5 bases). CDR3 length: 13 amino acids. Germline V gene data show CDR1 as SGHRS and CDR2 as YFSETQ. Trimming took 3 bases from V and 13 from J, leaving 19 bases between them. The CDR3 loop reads CASSSGPSETRTF. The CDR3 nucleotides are TGCGCCAGCAGCTCGGGACCCTCGGAAACGCGCACCTTC.

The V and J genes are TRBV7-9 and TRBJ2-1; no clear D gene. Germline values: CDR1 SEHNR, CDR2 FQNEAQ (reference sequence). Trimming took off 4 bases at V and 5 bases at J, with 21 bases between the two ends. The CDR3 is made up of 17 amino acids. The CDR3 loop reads CASSSTLDGFLHNEQFF. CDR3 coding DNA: TGTGCCAGCAGCTCAACCTTGGATGGATTTCTACACAATGAGCAGTTCTTC.

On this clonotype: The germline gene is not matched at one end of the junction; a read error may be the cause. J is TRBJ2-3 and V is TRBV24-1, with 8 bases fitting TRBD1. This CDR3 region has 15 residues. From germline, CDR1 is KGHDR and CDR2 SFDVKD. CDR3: CATSAGTGGLDAQYF. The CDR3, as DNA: TGCGCCACCAGTGCCGGAACAGGGGGATTAGATGCGCAGTATTTT.

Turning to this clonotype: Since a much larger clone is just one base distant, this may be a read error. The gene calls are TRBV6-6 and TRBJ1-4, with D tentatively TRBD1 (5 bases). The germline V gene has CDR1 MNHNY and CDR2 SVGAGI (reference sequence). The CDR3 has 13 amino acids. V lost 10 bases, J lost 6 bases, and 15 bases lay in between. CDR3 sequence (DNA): TGTGCCAACAGCTTCGGGGGACATGAAAAACTGTTTTTT. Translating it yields CANSFGGHEKLFF.

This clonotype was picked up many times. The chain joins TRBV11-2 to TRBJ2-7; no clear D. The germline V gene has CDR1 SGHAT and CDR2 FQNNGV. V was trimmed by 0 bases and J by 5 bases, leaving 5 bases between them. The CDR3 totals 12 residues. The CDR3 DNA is TGTGCCAGCAGCTTAGATGCACACGAGCAGTACTTC. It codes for CASSLDAHEQYF.

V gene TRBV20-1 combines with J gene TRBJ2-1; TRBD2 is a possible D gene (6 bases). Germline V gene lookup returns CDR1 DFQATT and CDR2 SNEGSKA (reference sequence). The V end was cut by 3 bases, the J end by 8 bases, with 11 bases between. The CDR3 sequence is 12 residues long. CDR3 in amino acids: CSARRGPDEQFF. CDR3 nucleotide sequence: TGCAGTGCTAGGCGGGGACCGGATGAGCAGTTCTTC.

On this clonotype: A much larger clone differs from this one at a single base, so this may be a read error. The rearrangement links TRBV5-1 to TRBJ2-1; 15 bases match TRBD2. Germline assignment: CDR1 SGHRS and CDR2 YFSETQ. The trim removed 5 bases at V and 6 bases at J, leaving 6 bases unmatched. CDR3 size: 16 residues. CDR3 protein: CASSLRGLAGGNEQFF. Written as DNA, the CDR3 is TGCGCCAGCAGTCTAAGGGGACTAGCGGGGGGCAATGAGCAGTTCTTC.

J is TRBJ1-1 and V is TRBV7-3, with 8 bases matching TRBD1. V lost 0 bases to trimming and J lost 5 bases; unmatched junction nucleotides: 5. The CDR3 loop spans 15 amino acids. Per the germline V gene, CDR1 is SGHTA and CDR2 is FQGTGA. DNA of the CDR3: TGTGCCAGCAGCTTAACGACAGGGGTCGGGACTGAAGCTTTCTTT. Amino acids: CASSLTTGVGTEAFF.

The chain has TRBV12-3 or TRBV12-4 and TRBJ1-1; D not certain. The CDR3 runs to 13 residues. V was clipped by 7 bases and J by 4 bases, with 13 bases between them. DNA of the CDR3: TGTGCCAGCACCCCACAATCGGGCACTGAAGCTTTCTTT. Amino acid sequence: CASTPQSGTEAFF.

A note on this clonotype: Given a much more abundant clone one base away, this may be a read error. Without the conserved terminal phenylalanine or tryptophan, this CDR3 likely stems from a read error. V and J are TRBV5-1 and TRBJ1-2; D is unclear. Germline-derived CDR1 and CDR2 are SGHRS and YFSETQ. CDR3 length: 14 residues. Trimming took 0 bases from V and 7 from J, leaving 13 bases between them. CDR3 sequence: CASSLDPGTGGYTV. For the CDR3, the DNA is TGCGCCAGCAGCTTGGATCCAGGCACGGGTGGCTACACCGTC.

CDR3 in DNA: TGTGCCAGCAGCCAAGACAGGGGGATACGAGGCTACACCTTC. Its protein product is CASSQDRGIRGYTF. This chain connects TRBV4-2 to TRBJ1-2; 7 bases are a match to TRBD1. CDR1 and CDR2 (germline): LGHNA, YNFKEQ. V trimming: 0 bases; J trimming: 8 bases; junction bases outside the gene matches: 6. CDR3 length equals 14 residues.

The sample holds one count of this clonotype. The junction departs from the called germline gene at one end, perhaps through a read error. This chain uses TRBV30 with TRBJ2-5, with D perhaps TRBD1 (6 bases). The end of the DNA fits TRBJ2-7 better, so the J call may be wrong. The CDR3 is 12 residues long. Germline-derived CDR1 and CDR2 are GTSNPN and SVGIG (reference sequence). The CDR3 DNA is TGTGTCTGGAGCGTCAGGGGTCACGAGCAGTACTTC. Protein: CVWSVRGHEQYF.

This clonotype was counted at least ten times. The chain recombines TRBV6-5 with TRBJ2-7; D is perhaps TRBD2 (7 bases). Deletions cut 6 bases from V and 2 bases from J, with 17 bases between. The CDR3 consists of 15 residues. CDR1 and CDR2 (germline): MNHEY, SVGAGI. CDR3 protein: CASSEVGGPPYEQYF. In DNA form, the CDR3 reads TGTGCCAGCAGCGAAGTCGGGGGGCCCCCCTACGAGCAGTACTTC.

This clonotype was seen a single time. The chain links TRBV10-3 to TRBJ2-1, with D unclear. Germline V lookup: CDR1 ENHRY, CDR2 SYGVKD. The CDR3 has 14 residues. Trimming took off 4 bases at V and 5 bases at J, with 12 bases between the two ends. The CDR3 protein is CAISASLGDNEQFF. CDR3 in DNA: TGTGCCATCAGTGCCTCTCTCGGAGACAATGAGCAGTTCTTC.

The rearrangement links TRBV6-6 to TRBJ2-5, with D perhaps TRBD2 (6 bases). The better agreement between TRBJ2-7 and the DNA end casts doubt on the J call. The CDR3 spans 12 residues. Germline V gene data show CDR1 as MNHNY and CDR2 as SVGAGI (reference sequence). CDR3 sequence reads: CASSRREYEQYF. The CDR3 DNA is TGTGCCAGCAGTCGCCGGGAGTACGAGCAGTACTTC.

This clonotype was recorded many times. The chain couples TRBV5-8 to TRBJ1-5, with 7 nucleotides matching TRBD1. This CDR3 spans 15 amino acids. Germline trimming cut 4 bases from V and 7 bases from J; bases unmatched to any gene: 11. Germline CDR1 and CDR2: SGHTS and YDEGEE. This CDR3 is CASSQLQGTKQPQHF. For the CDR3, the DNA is TGTGCCAGCAGCCAATTACAGGGGACCAAACAGCCCCAGCATTTT.

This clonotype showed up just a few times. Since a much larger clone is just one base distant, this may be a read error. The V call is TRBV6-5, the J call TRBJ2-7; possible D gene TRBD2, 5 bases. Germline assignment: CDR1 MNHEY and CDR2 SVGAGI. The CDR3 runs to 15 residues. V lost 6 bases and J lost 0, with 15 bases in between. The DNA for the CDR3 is TGTGCCAGCAGCCCCGGGCGGGCCATCTCCTACGAGCAGTACTTC. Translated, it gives CASSPGRAISYEQYF.

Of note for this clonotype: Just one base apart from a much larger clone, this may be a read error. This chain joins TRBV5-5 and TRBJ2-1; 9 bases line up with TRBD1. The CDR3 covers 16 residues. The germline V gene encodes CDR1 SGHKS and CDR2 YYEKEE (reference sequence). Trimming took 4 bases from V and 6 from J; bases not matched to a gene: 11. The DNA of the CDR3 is TGTGCCAGCAGCCTTCGGCCCGGGACAGGGAGCAATGAGCAGTTCTTC. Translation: CASSLRPGTGSNEQFF.

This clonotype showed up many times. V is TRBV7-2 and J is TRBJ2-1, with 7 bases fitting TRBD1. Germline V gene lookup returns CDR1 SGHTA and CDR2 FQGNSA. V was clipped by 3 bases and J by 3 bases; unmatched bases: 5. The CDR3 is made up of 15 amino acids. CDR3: CASSFSGTDYNEQFF. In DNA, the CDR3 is TGTGCCAGCAGCTTCTCCGGGACAGACTACAATGAGCAGTTCTTC. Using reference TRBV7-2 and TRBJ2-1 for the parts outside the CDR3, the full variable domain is GAGVSQSPSNKVTEKGKDVELRCDPISGHTALYWYRQSLGQGLEFLIYFQGNSAPDKSGLPSDRFSAERTGGSVSTLTIQRTQQEDSAVYLCASSFSGTDYNEQFFGPGTRLTVL.

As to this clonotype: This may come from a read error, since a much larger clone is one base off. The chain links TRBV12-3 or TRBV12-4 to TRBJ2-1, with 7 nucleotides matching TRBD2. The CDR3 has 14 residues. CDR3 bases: TGTGCCGGCAGTTGGGGCGGGGGTACCAATGAGCAGTTCTTC. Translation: CAGSWGGGTNEQFF.

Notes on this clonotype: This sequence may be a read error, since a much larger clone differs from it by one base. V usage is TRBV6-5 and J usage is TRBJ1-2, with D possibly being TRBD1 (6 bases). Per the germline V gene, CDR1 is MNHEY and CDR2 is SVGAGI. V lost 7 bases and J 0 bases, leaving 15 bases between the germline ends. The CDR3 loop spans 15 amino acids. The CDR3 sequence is CASKPDRTPNYGYTF. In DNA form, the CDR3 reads TGTGCCAGCAAACCAGACAGGACCCCTAACTATGGCTACACCTTC.

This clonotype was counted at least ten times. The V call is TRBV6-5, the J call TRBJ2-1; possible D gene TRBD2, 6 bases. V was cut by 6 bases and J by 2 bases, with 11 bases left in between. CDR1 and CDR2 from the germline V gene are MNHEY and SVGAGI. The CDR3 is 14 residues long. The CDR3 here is CASSPGLTYNEQFF. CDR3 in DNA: TGTGCCAGCAGCCCGGGACTTACCTACAATGAGCAGTTCTTC.